This is a list of T cell receptor beta chains from one sample in a study of blood T cell repertoires in COVID-19. TCRdb's copy holds only in-frame clones and misses some; the assay was immunoSEQ multiplex PCR. The profile shows roughly 200,000 clones, about 85% of them singletons. The sequenced sample consisted of peripheral blood. The receptors come from a woman aged 50 to 60 with COVID-19, enrolled during active disease. The CDR3 runs from the conserved cysteine through the conserved F or W. D genes are given only for firm matches. Clone size, where shown, is once, few, many, or a class for clones that have expanded.

v_call	d_call	j_call	clone_size	cdr3_aa	cdr3_nt
TRBV7-2	TRBD1	TRBJ1-1	-	CASRRDRGYTEAFF	TGTGCCAGCAGGAGGGACAGGGGATACACTGAAGCTTTCTTT
TRBV6-5	TRBD2	TRBJ2-1	few	CASSYGLAGGNEQFF	TGTGCCAGCAGTTACGGACTAGCGGGGGGCAATGAGCAGTTCTTC
TRBV6-5	-	TRBJ2-5	-	CASSWSLIQETQYF	TGTGCCAGCAGTTGGAGTTTGATCCAAGAGACCCAGTACTTC
TRBV5-1	TRBD1	TRBJ2-2	-	CASYRDSNTGELFF	TGCGCCAGCTACCGGGACAGCAACACCGGGGAGCTGTTTTTT
TRBV2	-	TRBJ1-5	-	CASRVWGSNQPQHF	TGTGCCAGCAGGGTTTGGGGCAGCAATCAGCCCCAGCATTTT
TRBV4-3	TRBD1	TRBJ1-1	-	CASSQHGQGYTEAFF	TGCGCCAGCAGCCAACATGGACAGGGTTACACTGAAGCTTTCTTT
TRBV6-2/TRBV6-3	-	TRBJ1-4	once	CASSLLAGVMEKLFF	TGTGCCAGCAGTCTCCTCGCAGGGGTTATGGAAAAACTGTTTTTT
TRBV5-1	TRBD1	TRBJ1-1	-	CASSLYWTGAGTEAFF	TGCGCCAGCAGCTTGTATTGGACAGGGGCGGGGACTGAAGCTTTCTTT
TRBV27	TRBD2	TRBJ2-1	-	CASSLSRTSGGKYNEQFF	TGTGCCAGCAGTTTATCCCGGACTAGCGGGGGGAAATACAATGAGCAGTTCTTC
TRBV10-1	-	TRBJ2-3	-	CASSDGTGHTDTQYF	TGCGCCAGCAGTGACGGAACGGGACACACAGATACGCAGTATTTT
TRBV15	-	TRBJ2-3	once	CATSPESQGRTDTQYF	TGTGCCACCAGCCCAGAGTCCCAGGGTCGGACAGATACGCAGTATTTT
TRBV5-8	-	TRBJ2-2	-	CASTRNTGELFF	TGTGCCAGCACGAGAAACACCGGGGAGCTGTTTTTT
TRBV9	TRBD1	TRBJ2-5	-	CASSARDRVGETQYF	TGTGCCAGCAGCGCCCGGGACAGGGTTGGAGAGACCCAGTACTTC
TRBV5-1	-	TRBJ2-2	-	CASSPWGPGPTGELFF	TGCGCCAGCAGCCCCTGGGGCCCCGGGCCTACCGGGGAGCTGTTTTTT
TRBV27	-	TRBJ1-4	-	CASSYDRANEKLFF	TGTGCCAGCAGTTATGACAGAGCTAATGAAAAACTGTTTTTT
TRBV9	TRBD2	TRBJ2-2	-	CASSAHQAGVKNTGELFF	TGTGCCAGCAGCGCGCATCAAGCGGGGGTTAAGAACACCGGGGAGCTGTTTTTT
TRBV25-1	-	TRBJ1-6	few	CASSESGNSPLHF	TGTGCCAGCAGTGAATCGGGAAATTCACCCCTCCACTTT
TRBV6-5	-	TRBJ2-3	-	CASRVVDTQYF	TGTGCCAGCAGGGTAGTCGATACGCAGTATTTT
TRBV2	-	TRBJ1-1	-	CASSPRGGWNTEAFF	TGTGCCAGCAGTCCCAGAGGGGGATGGAACACTGAAGCTTTCTTT
TRBV20-1	-	TRBJ2-1	-	CSAMSGGAEFF	TGCAGTGCTATGTCTGGGGGGGCTGAGTTCTTC
TRBV6-5	-	TRBJ1-2	once	CASSYLGAGSNYGYTF	TGTGCCAGCAGTTACTTGGGGGCGGGTTCTAACTATGGCTACACCTTC
TRBV19	-	TRBJ1-2	many	CASSQQGPNYGYTF	TGTGCCAGTAGCCAACAGGGACCTAACTATGGCTACACCTTC
TRBV4-1	-	TRBJ1-1	-	CASSLSPWGGNTEAFF	TGCGCCAGCAGCCTCTCTCCGTGGGGGGGGAACACTGAAGCTTTCTTT
TRBV11-3	TRBD1	TRBJ1-1	-	CASSFGDRSLNTEAFF	TGTGCCAGCAGCTTCGGGGACAGATCCTTGAACACTGAAGCTTTCTTT
TRBV7-3	TRBD2	TRBJ2-7	-	CASSPGRGNEQYF	TGTGCCAGCAGCCCCGGGAGGGGCAACGAGCAGTACTTC
TRBV5-6	-	TRBJ1-1	-	CASREGGLTEAFF	TGTGCCAGCAGGGAGGGAGGTTTAACTGAAGCTTTCTTT
TRBV7-3	-	TRBJ1-2	-	CASSPRGGSYGYTF	TGTGCCAGCAGCCCGAGGGGGGGCAGCTATGGCTACACCTTC
TRBV11-2	TRBD1	TRBJ1-4	-	CASSLQGIGEKLFF	TGTGCCAGCAGCCTACAGGGGATAGGCGAAAAACTGTTTTTT
TRBV24-1	TRBD1	TRBJ1-2	once	CATRLGTGEGNGYTF	TGTGCCACCAGACTCGGGACAGGGGAAGGTAATGGCTACACCTTC
TRBV19	TRBD2	TRBJ2-3	-	CASSIRQLAGVTDTQYF	TGTGCCAGTAGTATAAGGCAGCTAGCGGGGGTCACAGATACGCAGTATTTT
TRBV28	TRBD1	TRBJ2-2	-	CASSVTGGYLNTGELFF	TGTGCCAGCAGCGTGACAGGGGGCTATCTGAACACCGGGGAGCTGTTTTTT
TRBV23-1	TRBD1	TRBJ2-6	-	CASSHSGQGWRGANVLTF	TGCGCCAGCAGTCATTCGGGACAGGGGTGGCGTGGGGCCAACGTCCTGACTTTC
TRBV6-5	TRBD2	TRBJ2-5	-	CASSPMSGGETQYF	TGTGCCAGCAGCCCCATGTCGGGAGGAGAGACCCAGTACTTC
TRBV7-9	-	TRBJ1-4	-	CASSHLTGTNEKLFF	TGTGCCAGCAGCCACTTGACAGGCACTAATGAAAAACTGTTTTTT
TRBV30	TRBD1	TRBJ1-3	-	CAWSVRGQGFGNTIYF	TGTGCCTGGAGTGTAAGGGGACAGGGATTTGGAAACACCATATATTTT
TRBV10-2	-	TRBJ2-2	-	CASTPRARTGELFF	TGCGCCAGCACCCCGAGGGCTCGCACCGGGGAGCTGTTTTTT
TRBV9	TRBD2	TRBJ2-3	-	CASSVEGLAGEDTQYF	TGTGCCAGCAGCGTAGAAGGACTAGCGGGGGAAGATACGCAGTATTTT
TRBV29-1	-	TRBJ2-6	-	CSVADSLSGANVLTF	TGCAGCGTCGCCGACAGCCTCTCTGGGGCCAACGTCCTGACTTTC
TRBV5-1	-	TRBJ2-1	-	CASSLRQDYNEQFF	TGCGCCAGCAGCTTGAGGCAGGACTACAATGAGCAGTTCTTC
TRBV6-2/TRBV6-3	TRBD2	TRBJ2-7	-	CASSLTSGGAGAYEQYF	TGTGCCAGCAGCCTGACTAGCGGGGGGGCCGGAGCCTACGAGCAGTACTTC
TRBV6-5	-	TRBJ2-3	-	CASVTSTDTQYF	TGTGCCAGCGTGACTAGCACAGATACGCAGTATTTT
TRBV21-1	-	TRBJ1-4	-	CASSKFTSIPRCGEKLFF	TGTGCCAGCAGCAAATTTACGTCCATTCCCCGATGCGGTGAAAAACTGTTTTTT
TRBV5-6	-	TRBJ1-6	-	CASSMGGINNSPLHF	TGTGCCAGCAGCATGGGAGGGATAAATAATTCACCCCTCCACTTT
TRBV11-1	TRBD2	TRBJ2-1	-	CASSLDSLGREFF	TGTGCCAGCAGCTTAGATAGTTTGGGGAGGGAGTTCTTC